The clone carrying this T cell receptor beta chain was seen at least ten times. The data derive from a study of T cells in Graves' hyperthyroidism and ophthalmopathy. It was RNA transcripts that yielded the amplified TCR beta CDR3 regions. The TCR CDR3 first-round RT-PCR relied on the HTBI primer set. Each CDR3 protein is one row after TCRdb ran MiXCR on the multiplex PCR reads. In the table there are around 420,000 distinct CDR3 sequences, about 13% of which are singletons. The origin of this receptor is a woman aged 18-29 years with Graves' hyperthyroidism. Material for sequencing was blood.

CDR3 in amino acids: CAWSGSGNTIYF. The CDR3 DNA reads as TGTGCCTGGTCAGGGTCTGGAAACACCATATATTTT. This sequence joins TRBV30 and TRBJ1-3, with D tentatively TRBD1 (5 bases). Germline-derived CDR1 and CDR2 are GTSNPN and SVGIG (reference sequence). The CDR3 covers 12 residues. The germline V and J ends were trimmed by 5 bases and 1 base, with 6 bases remaining between them.